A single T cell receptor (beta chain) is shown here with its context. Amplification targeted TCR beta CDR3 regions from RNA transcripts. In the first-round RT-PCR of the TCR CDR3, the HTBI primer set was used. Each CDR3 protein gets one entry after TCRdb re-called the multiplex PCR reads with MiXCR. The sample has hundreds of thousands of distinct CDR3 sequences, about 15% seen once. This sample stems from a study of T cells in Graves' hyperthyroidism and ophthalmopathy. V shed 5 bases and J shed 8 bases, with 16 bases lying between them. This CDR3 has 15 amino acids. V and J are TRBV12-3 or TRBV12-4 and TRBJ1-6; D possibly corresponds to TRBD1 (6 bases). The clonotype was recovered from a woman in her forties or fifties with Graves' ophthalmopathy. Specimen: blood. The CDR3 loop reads CASSEQGQGYSPLHF. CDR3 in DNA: TGTGCCAGCAGTGAACAGGGTCAGGGTTATTCACCCCTCCACTTT.